The 18 T cell receptor beta chains below all came from one sample that was sequenced in a study of blood T cell repertoires in COVID-19. Here immunoSEQ multiplex PCR was the method, and the copy in TCRdb shows in-frame clones only, minus some. Here the sample spans under 500,000 clones, roughly 87% being singletons. Sample: PBMCs or T cells enriched from blood (not recorded which). These receptors all come from a woman aged 18-29 years with acute COVID-19.

This chain uses TRBV7-9 with TRBJ1-2; a weak D match, TRBD1 (6 bases). Germline V gene lookup returns CDR1 SEHNR and CDR2 FQNEAQ (reference sequence). Trimming removed 1 base from V and 2 bases from J, with 11 bases in between. The CDR3 has 15 residues. DNA for the CDR3: TGTGCCAGCAGCTTAGGACAGGCAGGCAACTATGGCTACACCTTC. Its protein is CASSLGQAGNYGYTF.

V and J are TRBV29-1 and TRBJ2-5; weak D call: TRBD2 (5 bases). V was cut by 6 bases and J by 3 bases, with 23 bases left in between. The germline gives CDR1 SQVTM, CDR2 ANQGSEA. The CDR3 spans 16 residues. CDR3 sequence: CSVVPIIGVSKETQYF. The CDR3 DNA reads as TGCAGCGTCGTTCCTATAATCGGGGTCTCGAAAGAGACCCAGTACTTC.

The table lists this clone with a few counts. The chain joins TRBV6-5 to TRBJ1-1, with a tentative D call TRBD1 (6 bases). The germline V and J ends were trimmed by 6 bases and 1 base, with 15 bases remaining between them. The CDR3 length is 15 residues. Germline V gene data show CDR1 as MNHEY and CDR2 as SVGAGI. The CDR3 DNA reads as TGTGCCAGCAGATCCGACAGGCGCGGGAACACTGAAGCTTTCTTT. Its protein is CASRSDRRGNTEAFF.

This chain uses TRBV4-3 with TRBJ2-1, with 8 bases lining up with TRBD2. The CDR3 length is 16 residues. The germline V gene has CDR1 LGHNA and CDR2 YSLEER. J gave up 6 bases and V 3 bases, and 10 bases lay outside the gene matches. This CDR3 is CASSHVGTSWTNEQFF. The CDR3 nucleotides read TGCGCCAGCAGCCACGTCGGGACTAGTTGGACCAATGAGCAGTTCTTC.

This chain connects TRBV27 to TRBJ2-2; TRBD2 might be the D (6 bases). Germline CDR1 is MNHEY and CDR2 is SMNVEV (reference sequence). The CDR3 spans 16 residues. Trimming stripped 6 bases from V and 2 bases from J, with 16 bases between. The CDR3 bases are TGTGCCAGCAGCACCGTAACTAGCACCAACACCGGGGAGCTGTTTTTT. Translation gives CASSTVTSTNTGELFF.

The V call is TRBV2, the J call TRBJ2-1; 8 positions match TRBD2. The CDR3 is 16 residues long. Germline CDR1 is SNHLY and CDR2 is FYNNEI. Unmatched junction bases numbered 22, after V lost 6 bases and J lost 15 bases. The CDR3 region is CASSETWETSVLQLFF. CDR3 nucleotide sequence: TGTGCCAGCAGCGAAACATGGGAGACTAGCGTCCTCCAGCTGTTCTTC.

V usage is TRBV7-3 and J usage is TRBJ2-2, with no clear D. There are 14 residues in the CDR3. Trimming shortened V by 3 bases and J by 5 bases, and 10 bases separated the two germline ends. The germline V gene has CDR1 SGHTA and CDR2 FQGTGA. This CDR3 is CASSFQIRTGELFF. CDR3 bases: TGTGCCAGCAGCTTCCAAATTCGGACCGGGGAGCTGTTTTTT.

The chain has TRBV30 and TRBJ1-5, with unresolved D. This CDR3 comprises 13 residues. Deletions cut 5 bases from V and 3 bases from J, with 11 bases between. Germline CDR1 GTSNPN, CDR2 SVGIG (reference sequence). CDR3 protein: CAWRRGNNQPQHF. The CDR3 region has the DNA TGTGCCTGGCGCCGGGGTAACAATCAGCCCCAGCATTTT.

The gene calls are TRBV7-6 and TRBJ2-7; 9 bases are shared with TRBD1. Germline V gene lookup returns CDR1 SGHVS and CDR2 FNYEAQ. This CDR3 has 14 amino acids. The V segment lost 5 bases and the J segment 7 bases; nucleotides outside the gene matches: 9. This chain's CDR3 is CASSHTGTGWEQYF. The CDR3 nucleotides are TGTGCCAGCAGCCATACCGGGACAGGGTGGGAGCAGTACTTC. Together with reference TRBV7-6 and TRBJ2-7, the CDR3 gives the full variable domain: GAGVSQSPRYKVTKRGQDVALRCDPISGHVSLYWYRQALGQGPEFLTYFNYEAQQDKSGLPNDRFSAERPEGSISTLTIQRTEQRDSAMYRCASSHTGTGWEQYFGPGTRLTVT.

The chain joins TRBV4-3 to TRBJ2-2; the D gene is possibly TRBD2 (5 bases). Germline lookup yields CDR1 LGHNA and CDR2 YSLEER. The CDR3 spans 19 residues. V lost 4 bases, J lost 2 bases, and 23 bases lay in between. The CDR3 is CASSRRPLDRTYNTGELFF. The DNA for the CDR3 is TGCGCCAGCAGCCGGAGGCCACTGGACCGAACCTACAACACCGGGGAGCTGTTTTTT.

The chain carries TRBV18 and TRBJ2-6; D possibly corresponds to TRBD1 (6 bases). Germline V gene data show CDR1 as KGHSH and CDR2 as LQKENI. Trimming took off 0 bases at V and 0 bases at J, with 15 bases between the two ends. This CDR3 is 19 amino acids long. The CDR3 DNA follows: TGTGCCAGCTCACCACCGGGACAACTTCCCTACTCTGGGGCCAACGTCCTGACTTTC. Protein product: CASSPPGQLPYSGANVLTF.

The V and J genes are TRBV5-1 and TRBJ2-5, with D possibly TRBD2 on 6 matching bases. V lost 3 bases and J lost 5, with 14 bases in between. The length of the CDR3 is 14 residues. The germline gives CDR1 SGHRS, CDR2 YFSETQ. CDR3 region: CASSSDYAEETQYF. In DNA form, the CDR3 reads TGCGCCAGCAGCTCGGACTACGCGGAGGAGACCCAGTACTTC. Full variable domain (rest looked up from reference TRBV5-1 and TRBJ2-5): KAGVTQTPRYLIKTRGQQVTLSCSPISGHRSVSWYQQTPGQGLQFLFEYFSETQRNKGNFPGRFSGRQFSNSRSEMNVSTLELGDSALYLCASSSDYAEETQYFGPGTRLLVL.

The V call is TRBV18, the J call TRBJ2-1; possibly TRBD2 for D (6 bases). The V end was cut by 6 bases, the J end by 7 bases, with 10 bases between. CDR1 KGHSH and CDR2 LQKENI come from the germline V gene. CDR3 length: 12 residues. The CDR3 region has the DNA TGTGCCAGCTCGCTTGGGGGGAATGAGCAGTTCTTC. Protein product: CASSLGGNEQFF.

The genes are TRBV6-5 and TRBJ2-7, with 7 nucleotides matching TRBD2. The V gene's germline CDR1 is MNHEY and CDR2 SVGAGI. With 5 bases clipped from V and 4 bases from J, the junction kept 5 bases outside the gene matches. This CDR3 is built from 13 residues. The CDR3, as DNA: TGTGCCAGCAGTAGCGGGATTCCGTACGAGCAGTACTTC. The encoded protein is CASSSGIPYEQYF.

Concerning this clone: Other DNA sequences in this sample translate to the same CDR3. The J gene is TRBJ2-1, the V gene TRBV27; D gene uncertain. The CDR3 has 13 residues. CDR1 and CDR2 (germline): MNHEY, SMNVEV (reference sequence). Trimming removed 0 bases from V and 6 bases from J, with 6 bases in between. DNA for the CDR3: TGTGCCAGCAGTTTATCTTCTAGCAATGAGCAGTTCTTC. Protein sequence: CASSLSSSNEQFF.

V and J are TRBV7-9 and TRBJ2-1; D perhaps matches TRBD2 (6 bases). The CDR3 totals 14 residues. Germline V CDR1 and CDR2: SEHNR, FQNEAQ (reference sequence). V shed 4 bases and J shed 7 bases, with 14 bases lying between them. CDR3 sequence: CASSYSGSGNEQFF. The CDR3 bases are TGTGCCAGCAGCTATAGTGGTAGCGGTAATGAGCAGTTCTTC.

This chain links TRBV10-1 with TRBJ2-2; 11 positions agree with TRBD2. This CDR3 spans 13 amino acids. The germline V gene has CDR1 WNHNN and CDR2 SYGVQD (reference sequence). V lost 9 bases to trimming and J lost 3 bases; unmatched junction nucleotides: 0. CDR3 nucleotide sequence: TGCGCCAGTAGCGGGAGGGACACCGGGGAGCTGTTTTTT. As protein: CASSGRDTGELFF.

This chain connects TRBV7-3 to TRBJ1-1; weak D call: TRBD1 (6 bases). Germline V gives CDR1 SGHTA, CDR2 FQGTGA. Trimming left V 0 bases short and J 8 bases short, with 10 bases between. CDR3 length equals 13 residues. The CDR3 region is CASSLTLQGEAFF. CDR3 nucleotides: TGTGCCAGCAGCTTAACGTTGCAGGGGGAAGCTTTCTTT.